Below, 4 T cell receptor beta chains from the same sample are listed, as sequenced in a study of blood T cell repertoires in COVID-19. Profiling relied on immunoSEQ multiplex PCR, and the TCRdb table lists in-frame clones only, not all of them. The sample carries about 490,000 clones, approximately 83% recorded once. The source material was peripheral blood. Receptors originate from a human donor in a cohort sampled during active COVID-19.

This rearrangement joins TRBV6-5 to TRBJ1-2, with D possibly matching TRBD1 (5 bases). V shed 3 bases and J shed 4 bases, with 12 bases lying between them. This CDR3 contains 14 residues. Germline V lookup: CDR1 MNHEY, CDR2 SVGAGI. CDR3: CASSYGGGFYGYTF. In DNA, the CDR3 is TGTGCCAGCAGTTATGGCGGGGGGTTCTATGGCTACACCTTC.

A word on this clone: This specimen includes other DNA sequences encoding the same CDR3. This chain connects TRBV10-3 to TRBJ1-5, with D possibly being TRBD1 (5 bases). The V and J ends lost 6 bases and 2 bases respectively, with 8 bases between them. CDR3 size: 13 residues. CDR1 is ENHRY, CDR2 SYGVKD, per germline. The CDR3 region has the DNA TGTGCCATCAGCGGCAGGGGCAATCAGCCCCAGCATTTT. Protein: CAISGRGNQPQHF.

The genes are TRBV29-1 and TRBJ1-1; 7 bases align to TRBD1. The CDR3 spans 11 residues. Germline V gene sequence: CDR1 SQVTM, CDR2 ANQGSEA. The V segment lost 7 bases and the J segment 3 bases; nucleotides outside the gene matches: 2. The CDR3 region is CSATGDTEAFF. For the CDR3, the DNA is TGCAGCGCTACAGGGGACACTGAAGCTTTCTTT.

The table lists this clone with a few counts. The rearrangement uses TRBV7-2 and TRBJ2-1; possibly TRBD2 for D (6 bases). The CDR3 runs to 16 residues. In germline, CDR1 is SGHTA, CDR2 FQGNSA. V shed 6 bases and J shed 6 bases, with 21 bases lying between them. The chain's CDR3 is CASSSAGGGEFNEQFF. CDR3 DNA: TGTGCCAGCAGTTCCGCCGGCGGAGGGGAATTCAATGAGCAGTTCTTC.